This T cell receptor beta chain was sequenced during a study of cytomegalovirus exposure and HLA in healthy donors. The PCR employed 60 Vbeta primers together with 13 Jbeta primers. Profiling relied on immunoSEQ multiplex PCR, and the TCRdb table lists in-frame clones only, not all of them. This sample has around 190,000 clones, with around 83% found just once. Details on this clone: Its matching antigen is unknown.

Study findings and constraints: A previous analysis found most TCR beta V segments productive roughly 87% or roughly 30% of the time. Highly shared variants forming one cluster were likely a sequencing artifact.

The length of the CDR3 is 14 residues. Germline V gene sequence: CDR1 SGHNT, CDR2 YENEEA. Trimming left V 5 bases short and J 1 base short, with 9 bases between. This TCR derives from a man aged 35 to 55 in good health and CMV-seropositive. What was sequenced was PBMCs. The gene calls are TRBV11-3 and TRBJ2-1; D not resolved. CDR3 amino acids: CASSRTDSYNEQFF. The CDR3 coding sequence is TGTGCCAGCAGCCGAACAGATTCCTACAATGAGCAGTTCTTC.